What follows are 25 T cell receptor beta chains derived from one specimen sequenced in a study of post-analysis software for immune sequencing data. No antigen has been identified for these receptors. Whole-study findings and limits: Roughly 5 TRBV segments, TRBV5-6, TRBV5-1 and TRBV20-1 among them, were found more frequent in patients than controls.

Presence of unique molecular identifiers characterized the TCR beta cDNA libraries. MiXCR was run by TCRdb on the PCR reads, yielding one entry per CDR3 protein. The sample has a few hundred thousand distinct CDR3 sequences, under 40% seen once. Specimen: blood. The receptors derive from a girl aged 2-17 years with multiple sclerosis.

J is TRBJ2-5 and V is TRBV7-9, with 10 bases fitting TRBD2. The J segment lost 3 bases and the V segment lost 5 bases, leaving 6 bases of the junction unmatched. This CDR3 contains 15 residues. The germline V gene has CDR1 SEHNR and CDR2 FQNEAQ (reference sequence). CDR3 residues: CASSTRLAGEETQYF. The CDR3 DNA reads TGTGCCAGCAGCACCCGCCTAGCGGGGGAAGAGACCCAGTACTTC. Complete variable domain (other parts from reference TRBV7-9 and TRBJ2-5): DTGVSQNPRHKITKRGQNVTFRCDPISEHNRLYWYRQTLGQGPEFLTYFQNEAQLEKSRLLSDRFSAERPKGSFSTLEIQRTEQGDSAMYLCASSTRLAGEETQYFGPGTRLLVL.

In this sample, this clonotype turned up many times. The chain combines TRBV11-2 with TRBJ2-6; TRBD1 matches 11 bases. Germline V gene data show CDR1 as SGHAT and CDR2 as FQNNGV. The CDR3 runs to 17 residues. J lost 2 bases, V lost 3 bases, and 3 bases had no gene match. CDR3 nucleotide sequence: TGTGCCAGCAGCTTTTCGGGACAGGGGGCTGGGGCCAACGTCCTGACTTTC. Translation: CASSFSGQGAGANVLTF.

Ten or more counts support this clonotype. Here the CDR3 reads CASSQTDRGETQYF. The CDR3 DNA follows: TGCGCCAGCAGCCAGACCGACAGGGGAGAGACCCAGTACTTC. The J gene is TRBJ2-5, the V gene TRBV4-1; 8 bases fit TRBD1. The CDR3 sequence is 14 residues long. Trimming cost V 3 bases and J 4 bases; bases outside gene matches: 4. Germline V gene lookup returns CDR1 MGHRA and CDR2 YSYEKL.

This clonotype was counted a few times. The chain is built from TRBV12-3 or TRBV12-4 and TRBJ1-4; D not certain. The CDR3 sequence is 11 residues long. The V and J ends lost 3 bases and 7 bases respectively, with 3 bases between them. The CDR3 loop reads CASSFREKLFF. The CDR3 DNA sequence: TGTGCCAGCAGTTTTCGTGAAAAACTGTTTTTT.

CDR3 DNA: TGCGCCAGCAGCTTGTCCCCTGGGCTCGGCTACACCTTC. Translation: CASSLSPGLGYTF. This sequence joins TRBV5-1 and TRBJ1-2, with D unresolved. Germline V lookup: CDR1 SGHRS, CDR2 YFSETQ. V dropped 1 base and J dropped 8 bases, with 12 bases sitting between them. This CDR3 contains 13 residues.

This clonotype was found a few times. This chain uses TRBV25-1 with TRBJ1-2; D is possibly TRBD1 (5 bases). V lost 8 bases and J 4 bases, leaving 23 bases between the germline ends. Germline V gene lookup returns CDR1 MGHDK and CDR2 SYGVNS. The CDR3 is 16 amino acids. The CDR3 region is CASGDSGGTGGYGYTF. CDR3 nucleotides: TGTGCCAGCGGCGATTCCGGCGGGACGGGGGGCTATGGCTACACCTTC.

This clonotype was detected ten times or more. This chain joins TRBV4-1 and TRBJ2-5; 9 positions agree with TRBD1. With V trimmed by 4 bases and J by 5 bases, 5 bases remained unmatched. The CDR3 is 14 residues long. The germline gives CDR1 MGHRA, CDR2 YSYEKL. The CDR3 coding sequence is TGCGCCAGCAGCCCCGGGACAGGGATGGAGACCCAGTACTTC. Translated, it gives CASSPGTGMETQYF.

In the case of this clonotype: One junction end does not reproduce the germline sequence, and a read error may be involved. The chain employs TRBV5-1 and TRBJ2-1, with D tentatively TRBD1 (5 bases). Germline V gives CDR1 SGHRS, CDR2 YFSETQ. This CDR3 region has 12 residues. CDR3 loop: CASKQDNNERFF. In DNA form, the CDR3 reads TGCGCCAGCAAACAGGACAACAATGAGCGGTTCTTC.

The chain joins TRBV7-3 to TRBJ2-1; a possible D gene is TRBD2 (7 bases). From germline, CDR1 is SGHTA and CDR2 FQGTGA. The CDR3 extends over 15 amino acids. The germline V and J ends were trimmed by 5 bases and 3 bases, with 14 bases remaining between them. The CDR3 DNA sequence: TGTGCCAGCAGCCTGGGGGGGGCGGTCTACAATGAGCAGTTCTTC. Encoded protein: CASSLGGAVYNEQFF.

The chain joins TRBV5-4 to TRBJ2-3; D is uncertain. The CDR3 is 15 residues long. V lost 0 bases and J lost 5, with 13 bases in between. Germline V gene sequence: CDR1 SGHNT, CDR2 YYREEE (reference sequence). This CDR3 reads CASSLDQPLEDTQYF. In DNA form, the CDR3 reads TGTGCCAGCAGCTTGGATCAACCCTTGGAAGATACGCAGTATTTT.

The genes are TRBV20-1 and TRBJ2-3; TRBD1 agrees at 10 bases. The CDR3 sequence is 16 residues long. Losses at the gene ends were 6 bases for V and 2 bases for J; bases not matched to a gene: 11. Germline assignment: CDR1 DFQATT and CDR2 SNEGSKA (reference sequence). The CDR3 DNA is TGCAGTGCCGCTCGACAGGGGGCTATTTTCACAGATACGCAGTATTTT. The encoded protein is CSAARQGAIFTDTQYF.

The rearrangement links TRBV11-2 to TRBJ2-1, with 8 bases matching TRBD2. Germline assignment: CDR1 SGHAT and CDR2 FQNNGV. This CDR3 comprises 17 residues. V dropped 9 bases and J dropped 7; count of bases not matched to a gene: 20. CDR3 protein: CASQGAWRAERENEQFF. DNA of the CDR3: TGTGCCAGTCAAGGTGCGTGGAGGGCCGAGCGGGAGAATGAGCAGTTCTTC.

V is TRBV12-3 or TRBV12-4 and J is TRBJ2-5, with a tentative D call TRBD2 (6 bases). The CDR3 extends over 15 amino acids. V lost 3 bases and J 3 bases, leaving 14 bases between the germline ends. CDR3 amino acids: CASSFNSGIKETQYF. As DNA, the CDR3 is TGTGCCAGCAGTTTTAATAGCGGTATAAAAGAGACCCAGTACTTC.

V gene TRBV20-1 combines with J gene TRBJ2-7; the D gene is possibly TRBD1 (5 bases). CDR1 DFQATT and CDR2 SNEGSKA come from the germline V gene (reference sequence). The CDR3 consists of 12 residues. Deletions cut 3 bases from V and 5 bases from J, with 11 bases between. The CDR3 DNA follows: TGCAGTGCTAGTTCGCAGGGCCACGAGCAGTACTTC. It translates to CSASSQGHEQYF.

The table lists this clonotype with a few counts. This chain connects TRBV12-3 or TRBV12-4 to TRBJ1-2, with TRBD1 as a possible D gene (5 bases). V lost 7 bases and J lost 7, with 19 bases in between. This CDR3 region has 14 residues. As DNA, the CDR3 is TGTGCCAGCACCCACGGGGGAAGAGACAGTGGCTACACCTTC. Residues: CASTHGGRDSGYTF.

The gene calls are TRBV6-6 and TRBJ2-3; D not certain. The CDR3 has 16 residues. CDR1 and CDR2 (germline): MNHNY, SVGAGI (reference sequence). Trimming pared 4 bases from V and 2 bases from J, leaving 16 bases between. This chain's CDR3 is CASSFKVTRPTDTQYF. The CDR3 coding sequence is TGTGCCAGCAGTTTCAAGGTCACACGGCCCACAGATACGCAGTATTTT.

The V gene is TRBV28, the J gene TRBJ1-5, with D possibly TRBD1 on 5 matching bases. CDR3 length: 17 amino acids. The germline V and J ends were trimmed by 6 bases and 0 bases, with 18 bases remaining between them. Germline assignment: CDR1 MDHEN and CDR2 SYDVKM. For the CDR3, the DNA is TGTGCCAGCAGCCCCTTGGAGGGGCCCTATAGCAATCAGCCCCAGCATTTT. Protein sequence: CASSPLEGPYSNQPQHF.

The chain has TRBV3-1 and TRBJ2-1; TRBD2 aligns across 8 bases. V was pared by 4 bases and J by 6 bases, with 8 bases of the junction left unmatched. Germline CDR1 reads LGHDT; CDR2 reads YNNKEL (reference sequence). CDR3 length: 15 residues. CDR3 in amino acids: CASSRSGTSGNEQFF. Written as DNA, the CDR3 is TGTGCCAGCAGCCGCTCCGGGACTAGTGGCAATGAGCAGTTCTTC.

DNA of the CDR3: TGCGCCAGCAGCTTGGGCCCCCCCCGCGGGGCTCAGGGTGAGCAGTTCTTC. Residues: CASSLGPPRGAQGEQFF. The chain carries TRBV5-1 and TRBJ2-1; D might be TRBD2 (6 bases). CDR3 length: 17 residues. Trimming removed 0 bases from V and 9 bases from J, with 22 bases in between. Germline assignment: CDR1 SGHRS and CDR2 YFSETQ.

The V gene is TRBV7-3, the J gene TRBJ2-1; tentatively, D is TRBD2 (7 bases). This CDR3 region has 15 residues. V was clipped by 3 bases and J by 10 bases, with 19 bases between them. Germline V gene data show CDR1 as SGHTA and CDR2 as FQGTGA. The chain's CDR3 is CASSLGGGPGYEQFF. As DNA, the CDR3 is TGTGCCAGCAGCTTGGGGGGGGGGCCGGGTTACGAGCAGTTCTTC.

V and J are TRBV5-1 and TRBJ2-5; the D call may be TRBD1 or TRBD2 (6 bases each). V gave up 3 bases and J gave up 4 bases, with 16 bases separating them. The CDR3 extends over 15 amino acids. Germline CDR1 and CDR2: SGHRS and YFSETQ. The CDR3: CASSYGGSGGETQYF. The DNA of the CDR3 is TGCGCCAGCAGCTACGGGGGCTCCGGGGGAGAGACCCAGTACTTC.

This sequence joins TRBV3-1 and TRBJ1-2, with D perhaps TRBD1 (6 bases). The V end lost 3 bases, the J end lost 8 bases, and 16 bases lay between the germline ends. The CDR3 loop spans 14 amino acids. Germline loops: CDR1 LGHDT, CDR2 YNNKEL (reference sequence). In nucleotides, the CDR3 is TGTGCCAGCAGCCAGGGACAACCTGGATGGGGCTACACCTTC. This translates into CASSQGQPGWGYTF.

This clonotype was recorded many times. J is TRBJ2-3 and V is TRBV6-5; the D gene is possibly TRBD2 (5 bases). The CDR3 runs to 13 residues. The V end was cut by 0 bases, the J end by 4 bases, with 5 bases between. Germline V gene sequence: CDR1 MNHEY, CDR2 SVGAGI. The CDR3, as DNA: TGTGCCAGCAGTTACTCGAGGGCAGATACGCAGTATTTT. Its protein product is CASSYSRADTQYF.

In the case of this clonotype: This is likely a read error, given that the CDR3 carries no conserved phenylalanine or tryptophan at its end. The chain uses TRBV10-3 and TRBJ1-2; unclear D gene. Looked up from germline, CDR1 is ENHRY and CDR2 is SYGVKD. V lost 3 bases to trimming and J lost 4 bases, with 6 bases between them. There are 12 residues in the CDR3. The CDR3 sequence is CAISEQTYGYTV. The CDR3 nucleotides read TGTGCCATCAGTGAACAGACCTATGGCTACACCGTC.

This clonotype has just a few counts. The chain uses TRBV5-1 and TRBJ2-2; D is undetermined. Looked up from germline, CDR1 is SGHRS and CDR2 is YFSETQ. The CDR3 covers 12 residues. Trimming pared 2 bases from V and 2 bases from J, leaving 1 base between. DNA for the CDR3: TGCGCCAGCAGCTTCAACACCGGGGAGCTGTTTTTT. This sequence encodes CASSFNTGELFF. Full variable domain (outside the CDR3, taken from reference TRBV5-1 and TRBJ2-2): KAGVTQTPRYLIKTRGQQVTLSCSPISGHRSVSWYQQTPGQGLQFLFEYFSETQRNKGNFPGRFSGRQFSNSRSEMNVSTLELGDSALYLCASSFNTGELFFGEGSRLTVL.